A selection of T cell receptor beta chains follows, all from one sample in a study of T cell responses to AZD1222 COVID-19 vaccine. Here immunoSEQ multiplex PCR was the method, and the copy in TCRdb shows in-frame clones only, minus some. The table shows 120,000 to 150,000 clones, with more than 70% occurring only once. Sequenced here: peripheral blood, sampled on day 0 of AZD1222 vaccination. Receptors were obtained from an adult in good health. CDR3s include the opening cysteine and the closing phenylalanine or tryptophan. The D gene is left open where the match is weak. Some rows have no size entry. The others give once, few or many, or a class for an expanded clone.

V gene	J gene	D gene	clone size	CDR3 protein	CDR3 DNA
TRBV27	TRBJ2-6	TRBD1	few	CASSQGAAGANVLTF	TGTGCCAGCAGCCAGGGGGCGGCTGGGGCCAACGTCCTGACTTTC
TRBV4-2	TRBJ1-3	NA	NA	CASSPGGQTGNTIYF	TGTGCCAGCAGCCCGGGGGGGCAAACTGGAAACACCATATATTTT
TRBV9	TRBJ2-7	NA	NA	CASSAGGQAYEQYF	TGTGCCAGCAGCGCGGGGGGACAGGCCTACGAGCAGTACTTC
TRBV19	TRBJ1-1	TRBD1	NA	CATRGQGATEAFF	TGTGCCACCCGAGGACAGGGGGCTACTGAAGCTTTCTTT
TRBV25-1	TRBJ1-2	TRBD1	NA	CASSPQGAYGYTF	TGTGCCAGCTCGCCACAGGGGGCCTATGGCTACACCTTC
TRBV10-3	TRBJ1-1	NA	NA	CAISESGGVTEAFF	TGTGCCATCAGTGAGTCCGGGGGCGTCACTGAAGCTTTCTTT
TRBV7-2	TRBJ1-5	TRBD1	NA	CASSSQGRSNQPQHF	TGTGCCAGCAGCTCACAGGGGCGCAGCAATCAGCCCCAGCATTTT
TRBV19	TRBJ1-5	TRBD1	once	CASIERGGRGNQPQHF	TGTGCCAGTATTGAAAGAGGGGGCCGGGGCAATCAGCCCCAGCATTTT
TRBV4-1	TRBJ1-4	NA	NA	CASSQGTVATNEKLFF	TGCGCCAGCAGCCAAGGGACAGTTGCAACTAATGAAAAACTGTTTTTT
TRBV6-5	TRBJ1-6	NA	NA	CASSYSIIGSNSPLHF	TGTGCCAGCAGTTACTCGATCATCGGATCTAATTCACCCCTCCACTTT
TRBV5-4	TRBJ1-1	TRBD1	NA	CASSRTGGNTEAFF	TGTGCCAGCAGCCGGACAGGGGGAAACACTGAAGCTTTCTTT
TRBV28	TRBJ1-2	NA	NA	CASSPPRDNGYTF	TGTGCCAGCAGTCCACCCAGGGATAATGGCTACACCTTC
TRBV14	TRBJ1-2	NA	few	CASSQGWRTNYGYTF	TGTGCCAGCAGCCAAGGCTGGAGGACTAACTATGGCTACACCTTC
TRBV15	TRBJ1-3	NA	NA	CATNTDSSGNTIYF	TGTGCCACCAACACGGACAGCTCTGGAAACACCATATATTTT
TRBV15	TRBJ1-6	NA	few	CATVTDYNSPLHF	TGTGCCACTGTGACGGATTATAATTCACCCCTCCACTTT
TRBV5-6	TRBJ2-7	TRBD1	NA	CASSFKRQGEQYF	TGTGCCAGCAGCTTTAAAAGACAGGGCGAGCAGTACTTC
TRBV2	TRBJ1-2	NA	once	CASSELRSNYGYTF	TGTGCCAGCAGTGAACTGCGTAGTAACTATGGCTACACCTTC
TRBV12-3/TRBV12-4	TRBJ1-5	NA	once	CASSSRNQPQHF	TGTGCCAGCAGTTCGCGGAATCAGCCCCAGCATTTT
TRBV27	TRBJ1-5	NA	NA	CASSPSTGGQGASQHF	TGTGCCAGCAGTCCGTCAACTGGCGGGCAGGGAGCGTCCCAGCATTTT
TRBV4-3	TRBJ2-3	NA	NA	CASSQGVADTQYF	TGCGCCAGCAGCCAAGGGGTAGCAGATACGCAGTATTTT
TRBV20-1	TRBJ1-1	NA	NA	CRQQKNTEAFF	TGCAGGCAACAGAAGAACACTGAAGCTTTCTTT
TRBV28	TRBJ2-2	NA	NA	CASSENGVVANTGELFF	TGTGCCAGCAGTGAGAATGGTGTGGTAGCGAACACCGGGGAGCTGTTTTTT
TRBV5-5	TRBJ1-2	NA	NA	CASSFSSDYGYTF	TGTGCCAGCAGCTTCTCATCGGACTATGGCTACACCTTC
TRBV6-5	TRBJ1-1	TRBD1	NA	CASSYSGQGLSEAFF	TGTGCCAGCAGTTACTCGGGACAGGGCCTGTCTGAAGCTTTCTTT
TRBV7-8	TRBJ2-7	NA	once	CASSFGDEQYF	TGTGCCAGCAGCTTCGGGGACGAGCAGTACTTC
TRBV7-2	TRBJ1-6	TRBD1	NA	CASSKEGTGRSYNSPLHF	TGTGCCAGCAGCAAAGAAGGGACAGGACGCTCCTATAATTCACCCCTCCACTTT
TRBV5-8	TRBJ2-1	NA	NA	CASSLGLGDPGEQFF	TGTGCCAGCAGCTTGGGACTAGGAGACCCCGGGGAGCAGTTCTTC
TRBV27	TRBJ2-2	TRBD2	NA	CASRSGRGNTGELFF	TGTGCCAGCAGATCGGGGAGGGGGAACACCGGGGAGCTGTTTTTT
TRBV7-9	TRBJ1-4	TRBD1	NA	CASRATGRNEKLFF	TGTGCCAGCCGGGCGACAGGGCGAAATGAAAAACTGTTTTTT
TRBV29-1	TRBJ1-2	NA	NA	CSAADRARNGYTF	TGCAGCGCCGCGGACCGAGCCCGTAATGGCTACACCTTC
TRBV6-5	TRBJ2-7	NA	NA	CASSYGRGGSYEQYF	TGTGCCAGCAGTTACGGGCGGGGCGGATCCTACGAGCAGTACTTC
TRBV9	TRBJ2-5	NA	NA	CASSVASGGVETQYF	TGTGCCAGCAGCGTAGCTTCGGGGGGCGTAGAGACCCAGTACTTC
TRBV3-1/TRBV3-2	TRBJ1-5	NA	NA	CASSQGRGSNQPQHF	TGTGCCAGCAGCCAAGGACGGGGAAGCAATCAGCCCCAGCATTTT
TRBV2	TRBJ2-3	NA	once	CASTGGDTDTQYF	TGTGCCAGCACCGGAGGGGACACAGATACGCAGTATTTT
TRBV7-2	TRBJ2-2	NA	NA	CASSGSGLELFF	TGTGCCAGCAGCGGCTCAGGTCTGGAGCTGTTTTTT
TRBV7-8	TRBJ2-7	NA	NA	CASSFGATYEQYF	TGTGCCAGCAGCTTCGGGGCCACCTACGAGCAGTACTTC
TRBV19	TRBJ2-1	TRBD2	NA	CASSNSGGYNEQFF	TGTGCCAGTAGTAATAGCGGGGGGTACAATGAGCAGTTCTTC
TRBV5-6	TRBJ1-2	NA	NA	CASSLDRNFYGYTF	TGTGCCAGCAGCTTGGACAGAAATTTCTATGGCTACACCTTC
TRBV12-3/TRBV12-4	TRBJ1-2	NA	NA	CASGLTWNGYTF	TGTGCCAGCGGGTTAACATGGAATGGCTACACCTTC
TRBV7-2	TRBJ2-2	NA	NA	CASSLINTGELFF	TGTGCCAGCAGCTTAATTAACACCGGGGAGCTGTTTTTT
TRBV6-2/TRBV6-3	TRBJ1-2	NA	NA	CASSYSGQTNYGYTF	TGTGCCAGCAGTTACTCGGGGCAGACTAACTATGGCTACACCTTC
TRBV7-2	TRBJ2-3	TRBD2	NA	CASSAQRGGRADTQYF	TGTGCCAGCAGCGCCCAGCGGGGGGGACGGGCAGATACGCAGTATTTT
TRBV11-2	TRBJ1-4	TRBD1	NA	CASSSTGGSEKLFF	TGTGCCAGCAGCTCCACAGGGGGCTCTGAAAAACTGTTTTTT
TRBV19	TRBJ1-4	NA	once	CASSMRGNEKLFF	TGTGCCAGTAGTATGAGAGGGAATGAAAAACTGTTTTTT